Given below is one TCR beta chain in context. Assay used: immunoSEQ multiplex PCR; TCRdb lists only in-frame clones, some missing. The sample records a few million clones, approximately 90% being singletons. The V segment lost 0 bases and the J segment 0 bases; nucleotides outside the gene matches: 4. The length of the CDR3 is 16 residues. Germline V gene lookup returns CDR1 SGHRS and CDR2 YFSETQ. The entry originates in a study of shared clonotypes between healthy human individuals. The genes are TRBV5-1 and TRBJ2-3; TRBD2 aligns across 7 bases. The TCR comes from a young man in good health. Sequenced input: naive CD4+ T cells sorted from blood. Subset defined: CD45RA+ positively selected. CDR3 DNA: TGCGCCAGCAGCTTGGTAGCGGGCCAGAGCACAGATACGCAGTATTTT. Its translation is CASSLVAGQSTDTQYF.